Sequencing of this T cell receptor beta chain was carried out in a study of cytomegalovirus exposure and HLA in healthy donors. Looking at the study overall: There were 350 to 450 genotyped donors. Of these, about 81% fell in the genetic ancestry cluster associated with self-reported Caucasian donors.

Germline V gives CDR1 LGHNT, CDR2 FRNRAP. Trimming removed 1 base from V and 4 bases from J, with 7 bases in between. The CDR3 is made up of 14 amino acids. A multiplex PCR was run with 60 Vbeta primers and 13 Jbeta primers. This table comes from immunoSEQ multiplex PCR, and its TCRdb copy is limited to in-frame clones, with some not included. Counted here are some 120,000 clones, 75% occurring once; the ten biggest clones make up 2.9%. Sequenced: PBMCs. This receptor was taken from a woman aged 40-49 years in good health and CMV-seropositive. This rearrangement joins TRBV12-5 to TRBJ2-2, with D uncertain. CDR3 amino acids: CASGLDLATGELFF. The CDR3 DNA is TGTGCTAGTGGTTTGGATTTGGCCACCGGGGAGCTGTTTTTT.